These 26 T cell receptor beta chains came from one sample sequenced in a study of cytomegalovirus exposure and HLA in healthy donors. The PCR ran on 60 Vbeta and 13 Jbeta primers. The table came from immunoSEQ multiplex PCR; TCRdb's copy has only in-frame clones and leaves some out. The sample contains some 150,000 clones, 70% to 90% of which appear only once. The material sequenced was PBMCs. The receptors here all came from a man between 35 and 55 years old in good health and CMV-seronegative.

The CDR3 region is CASSLEMGRVDGYTF. For the CDR3, the DNA is TGTGCCAGCAGCTTGGAGATGGGGCGCGTGGATGGCTACACCTTC. V gene TRBV5-6 combines with J gene TRBJ1-2; D is possibly TRBD1 (5 bases). Germline loops: CDR1 SGHDT, CDR2 YYEEEE. The CDR3 covers 15 residues. Trimming removed 0 bases at V and 6 bases at J, with 15 bases between.

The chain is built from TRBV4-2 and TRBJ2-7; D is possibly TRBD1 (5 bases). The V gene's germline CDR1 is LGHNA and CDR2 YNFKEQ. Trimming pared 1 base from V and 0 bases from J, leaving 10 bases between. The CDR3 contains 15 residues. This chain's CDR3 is CASSQAHRSSYEQYF. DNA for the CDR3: TGTGCCAGCAGCCAAGCACACAGGAGCTCCTACGAGCAGTACTTC.

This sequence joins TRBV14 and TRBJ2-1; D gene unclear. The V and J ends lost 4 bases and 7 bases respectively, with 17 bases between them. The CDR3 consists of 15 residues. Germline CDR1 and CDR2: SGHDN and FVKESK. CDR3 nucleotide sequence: TGTGCCAGCAGCCTGTACTACCTGGGTAAGAATGAGCAGTTCTTC. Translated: CASSLYYLGKNEQFF.

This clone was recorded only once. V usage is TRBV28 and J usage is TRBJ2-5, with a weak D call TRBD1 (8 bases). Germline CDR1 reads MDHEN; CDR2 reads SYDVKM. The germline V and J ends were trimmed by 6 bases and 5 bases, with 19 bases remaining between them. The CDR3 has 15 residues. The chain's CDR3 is CASSLSGGQGETQYF. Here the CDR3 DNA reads TGTGCCAGCAGCCTATCGGGAGGACAGGGTGAGACCCAGTACTTC.

CDR3 in DNA: TGTGCCAGTAAGAGGGTGGGTTCCGCCTACGAGCAGTACTTC. This codes for CASKRVGSAYEQYF. The V call is TRBV2, the J call TRBJ2-7; tentatively, D is TRBD2 (5 bases). V gave up 9 bases and J gave up 2 bases, with 17 bases separating them. Looked up from germline, CDR1 is SNHLY and CDR2 is FYNNEI. This CDR3 is 14 amino acids long.

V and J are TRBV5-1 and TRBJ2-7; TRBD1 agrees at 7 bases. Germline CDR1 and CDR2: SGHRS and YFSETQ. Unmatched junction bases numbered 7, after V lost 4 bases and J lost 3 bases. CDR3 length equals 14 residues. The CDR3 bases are TGCGCCAGCAGCCAGGGGGACAGTATCTACGAGCAGTACTTC. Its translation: CASSQGDSIYEQYF.

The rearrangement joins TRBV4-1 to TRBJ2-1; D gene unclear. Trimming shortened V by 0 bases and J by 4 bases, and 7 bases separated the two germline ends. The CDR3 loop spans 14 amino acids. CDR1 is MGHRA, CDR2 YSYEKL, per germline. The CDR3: CASSQESSYNEQFF. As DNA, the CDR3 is TGCGCCAGCAGCCAAGAGTCCAGTTACAATGAGCAGTTCTTC.

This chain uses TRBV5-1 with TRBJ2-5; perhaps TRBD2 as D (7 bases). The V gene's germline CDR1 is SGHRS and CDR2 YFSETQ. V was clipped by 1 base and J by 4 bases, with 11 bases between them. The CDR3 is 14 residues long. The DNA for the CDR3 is TGCGCCAGCAGCTTGAGTGGGGGGGCAGAGACCCAGTACTTC. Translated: CASSLSGGAETQYF. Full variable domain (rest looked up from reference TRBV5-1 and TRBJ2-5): KAGVTQTPRYLIKTRGQQVTLSCSPISGHRSVSWYQQTPGQGLQFLFEYFSETQRNKGNFPGRFSGRQFSNSRSEMNVSTLELGDSALYLCASSLSGGAETQYFGPGTRLLVL.

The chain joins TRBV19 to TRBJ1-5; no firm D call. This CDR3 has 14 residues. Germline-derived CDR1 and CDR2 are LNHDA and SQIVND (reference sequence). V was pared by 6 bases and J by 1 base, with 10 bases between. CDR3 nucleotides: TGTGCCAGTAGGCCGACGGAGAGCAATCAGCCCCAGCATTTT. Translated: CASRPTESNQPQHF.

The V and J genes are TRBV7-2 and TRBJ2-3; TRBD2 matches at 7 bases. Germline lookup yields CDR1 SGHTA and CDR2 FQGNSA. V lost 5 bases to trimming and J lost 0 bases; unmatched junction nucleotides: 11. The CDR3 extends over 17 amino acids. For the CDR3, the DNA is TGTGCCAGCAGCCCACCTACTAGCGAATCTAGCACAGATACGCAGTATTTT. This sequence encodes CASSPPTSESSTDTQYF.

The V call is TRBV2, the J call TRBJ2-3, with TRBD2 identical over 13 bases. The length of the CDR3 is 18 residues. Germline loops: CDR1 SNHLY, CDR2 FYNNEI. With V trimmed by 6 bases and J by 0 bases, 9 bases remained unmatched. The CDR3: CASRARTSGGSSTDTQYF. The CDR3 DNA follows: TGTGCCAGCAGGGCCCGGACTAGCGGGGGCTCTAGCACAGATACGCAGTATTTT.

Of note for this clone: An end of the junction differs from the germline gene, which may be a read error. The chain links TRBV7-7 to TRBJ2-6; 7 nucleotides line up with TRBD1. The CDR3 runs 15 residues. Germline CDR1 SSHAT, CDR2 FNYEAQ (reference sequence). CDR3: CASSRDSSGANVLTF. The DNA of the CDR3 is TGTGCTAGCAGCCGGGACAGCTCTGGGGCCAACGTCCTGACTTTC.

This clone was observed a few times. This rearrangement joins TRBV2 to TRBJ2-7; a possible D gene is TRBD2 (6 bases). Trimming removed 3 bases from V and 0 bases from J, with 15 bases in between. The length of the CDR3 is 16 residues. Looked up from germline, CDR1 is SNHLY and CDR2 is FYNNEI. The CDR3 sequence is CASSDPGGGSSYEQYF. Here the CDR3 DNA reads TGTGCCAGCAGTGATCCAGGAGGAGGGTCCTCCTACGAGCAGTACTTC. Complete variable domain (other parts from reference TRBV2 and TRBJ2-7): EPEVTQTPSHQVTQMGQEVILRCVPISNHLYFYWYRQILGQKVEFLVSFYNNEISEKSEIFDDQFSVERPDGSNFTLKIRSTKLEDSAMYFCASSDPGGGSSYEQYFGPGTRLTVT.

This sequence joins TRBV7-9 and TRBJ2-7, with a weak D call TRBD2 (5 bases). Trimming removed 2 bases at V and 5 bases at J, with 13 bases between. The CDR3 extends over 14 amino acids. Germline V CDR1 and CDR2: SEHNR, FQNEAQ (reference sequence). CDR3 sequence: CASSLPGPGDEQYF. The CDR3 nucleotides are TGTGCCAGCAGCTTACCCGGGCCCGGGGACGAGCAGTACTTC.

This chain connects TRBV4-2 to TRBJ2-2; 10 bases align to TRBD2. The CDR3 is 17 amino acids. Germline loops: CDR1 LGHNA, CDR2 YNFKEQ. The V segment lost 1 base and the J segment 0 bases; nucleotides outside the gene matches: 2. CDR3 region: CASSQGTSGPNTGELFF. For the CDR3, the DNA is TGTGCCAGCAGCCAAGGGACTAGCGGACCGAACACCGGGGAGCTGTTTTTT.

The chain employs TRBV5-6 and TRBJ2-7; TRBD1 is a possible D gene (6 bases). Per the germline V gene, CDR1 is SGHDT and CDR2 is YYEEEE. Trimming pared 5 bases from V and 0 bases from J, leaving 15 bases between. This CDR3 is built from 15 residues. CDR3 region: CASSGMGAPSYEQYF. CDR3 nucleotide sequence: TGTGCCAGCAGTGGGATGGGGGCCCCCTCCTACGAGCAGTACTTC.

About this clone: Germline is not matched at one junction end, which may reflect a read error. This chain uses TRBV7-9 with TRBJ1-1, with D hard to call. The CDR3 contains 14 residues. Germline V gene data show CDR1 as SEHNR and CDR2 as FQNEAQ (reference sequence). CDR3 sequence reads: CSSSLEGINTEAFF. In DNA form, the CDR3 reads TGTTCCAGCAGCTTGGAGGGCATTAACACTGAAGCTTTCTTT.

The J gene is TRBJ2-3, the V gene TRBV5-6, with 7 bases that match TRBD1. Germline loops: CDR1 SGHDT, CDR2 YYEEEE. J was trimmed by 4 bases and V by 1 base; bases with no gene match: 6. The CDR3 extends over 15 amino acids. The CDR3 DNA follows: TGTGCCAGCAGCTTGAACAGGGGATACGCAGATACGCAGTATTTT. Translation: CASSLNRGYADTQYF. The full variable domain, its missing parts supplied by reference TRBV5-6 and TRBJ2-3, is DAGVTQSPTHLIKTRGQQVTLRCSPKSGHDTVSWYQQALGQGPQFIFQYYEEEERQRGNFPDRFSGHQFPNYSSELNVNALLLGDSALYLCASSLNRGYADTQYFGPGTRLTVL.

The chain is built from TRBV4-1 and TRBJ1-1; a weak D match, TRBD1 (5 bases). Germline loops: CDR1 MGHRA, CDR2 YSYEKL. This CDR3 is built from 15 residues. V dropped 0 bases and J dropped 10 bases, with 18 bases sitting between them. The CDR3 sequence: CASSQDPLLQAGAFF. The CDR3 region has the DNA TGCGCCAGCAGCCAAGATCCCCTTTTACAGGCAGGAGCTTTCTTT.

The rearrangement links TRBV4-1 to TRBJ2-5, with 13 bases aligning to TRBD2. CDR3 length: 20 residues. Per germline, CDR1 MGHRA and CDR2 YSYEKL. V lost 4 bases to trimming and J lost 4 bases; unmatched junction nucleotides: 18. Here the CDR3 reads CASSPNTGWTSGRDSETQYF. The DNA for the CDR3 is TGCGCCAGCAGCCCGAACACAGGGTGGACTAGCGGGAGAGACTCAGAGACCCAGTACTTC.

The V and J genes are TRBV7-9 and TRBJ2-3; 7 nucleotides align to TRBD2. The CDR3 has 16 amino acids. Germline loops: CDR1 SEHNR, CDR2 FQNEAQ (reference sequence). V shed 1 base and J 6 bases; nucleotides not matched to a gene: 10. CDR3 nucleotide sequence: TGTGCCAGCAGCTTAGAACTAGCGATTCGGTCGGATACGCAGTATTTT. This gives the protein CASSLELAIRSDTQYF.

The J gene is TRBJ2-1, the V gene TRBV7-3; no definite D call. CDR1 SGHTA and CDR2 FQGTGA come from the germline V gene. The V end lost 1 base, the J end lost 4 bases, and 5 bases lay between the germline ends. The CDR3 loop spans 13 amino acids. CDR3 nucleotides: TGTGCCAGCAGCTTAATCAGGTACAATGAGCAGTTCTTC. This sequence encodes CASSLIRYNEQFF.

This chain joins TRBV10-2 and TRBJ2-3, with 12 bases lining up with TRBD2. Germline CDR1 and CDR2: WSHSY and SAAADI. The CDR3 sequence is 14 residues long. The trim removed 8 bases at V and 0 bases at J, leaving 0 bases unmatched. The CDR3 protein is CASGTSGSTDTQYF. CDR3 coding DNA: TGCGCCAGCGGGACTAGCGGGAGCACAGATACGCAGTATTTT.

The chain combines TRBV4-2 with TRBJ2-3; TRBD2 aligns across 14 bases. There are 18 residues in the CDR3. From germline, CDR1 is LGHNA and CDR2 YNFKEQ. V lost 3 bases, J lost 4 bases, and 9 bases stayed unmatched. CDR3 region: CASSQTGLAGERADTQYF. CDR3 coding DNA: TGTGCCAGCAGCCAGACGGGACTAGCGGGAGAGCGGGCAGATACGCAGTATTTT.

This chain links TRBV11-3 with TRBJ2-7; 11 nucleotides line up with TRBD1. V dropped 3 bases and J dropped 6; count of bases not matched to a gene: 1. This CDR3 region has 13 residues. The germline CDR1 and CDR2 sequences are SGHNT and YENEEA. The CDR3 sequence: CASSFGTGGEQYF. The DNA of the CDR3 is TGTGCCAGCAGCTTCGGGACAGGGGGCGAGCAGTACTTC.

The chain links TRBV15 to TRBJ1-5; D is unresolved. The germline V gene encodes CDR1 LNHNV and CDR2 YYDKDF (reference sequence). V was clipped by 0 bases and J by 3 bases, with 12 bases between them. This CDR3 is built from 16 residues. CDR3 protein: CATSRDPPGTNQPQHF. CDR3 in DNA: TGTGCCACCAGCAGAGATCCGCCAGGAACCAATCAGCCCCAGCATTTT.